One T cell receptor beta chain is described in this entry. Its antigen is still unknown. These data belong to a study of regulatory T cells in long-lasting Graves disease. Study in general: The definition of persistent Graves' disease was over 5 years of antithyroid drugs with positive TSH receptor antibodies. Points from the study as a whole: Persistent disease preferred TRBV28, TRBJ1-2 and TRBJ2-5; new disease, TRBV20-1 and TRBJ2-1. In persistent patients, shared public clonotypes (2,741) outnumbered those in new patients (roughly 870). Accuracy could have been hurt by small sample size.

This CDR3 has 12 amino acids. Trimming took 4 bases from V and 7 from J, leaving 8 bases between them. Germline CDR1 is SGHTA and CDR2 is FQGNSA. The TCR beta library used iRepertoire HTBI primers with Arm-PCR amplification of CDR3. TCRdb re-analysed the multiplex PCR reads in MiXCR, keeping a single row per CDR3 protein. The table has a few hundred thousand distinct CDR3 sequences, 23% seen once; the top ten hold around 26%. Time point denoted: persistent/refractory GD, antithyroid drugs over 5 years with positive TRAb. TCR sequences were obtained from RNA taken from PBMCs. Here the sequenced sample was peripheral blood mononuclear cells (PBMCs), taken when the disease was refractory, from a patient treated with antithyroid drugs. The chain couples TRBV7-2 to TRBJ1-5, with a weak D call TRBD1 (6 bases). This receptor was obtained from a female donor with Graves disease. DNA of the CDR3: TGTGCCAGCAGCTCAACAGGGCAGCCCCAGCATTTT. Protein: CASSSTGQPQHF.